This is a list of T cell receptor beta chains from one sample in a study of shared clonotypes between healthy human individuals. Using immunoSEQ multiplex PCR, the repertoire was profiled, and TCRdb retains in-frame clones only, with some absent. The data contain about 1 million clones, about 76% of them singletons. The sample comprised memory CD4+ T cells sorted from blood. These receptors were taken from a man aged 18 to 29 in good health. Each CDR3 is given with its conserved first and last residue. The D gene is left open where the match is weak. Some rows mark clone size as missing; the rest say once, few, many or name a class of expanded clone.

J: TRBJ1-2; V: TRBV6-5; size: -; D: -; CDR3: CASGPVEGYGYTF; DNA: TGTGCCAGCGGTCCAGTAGAAGGGTATGGCTACACCTTC
J: TRBJ2-7; V: TRBV20-1; size: -; D: -; CDR3: CSASSSYEQYF; DNA: TGCAGTGCTAGTAGCTCCTACGAGCAGTACTTC
J: TRBJ1-1; V: TRBV6-6; size: -; D: -; CDR3: CASSYSGKAFF; DNA: TGTGCCAGCAGTTACTCGGGGAAGGCTTTCTTT
J: TRBJ2-2; V: TRBV30; size: -; D: -; CDR3: CAWRARTDTGELFF; DNA: TGTGCCTGGAGGGCCCGGACGGACACCGGGGAGCTGTTTTTT
J: TRBJ2-3; V: TRBV27; size: -; D: -; CDR3: CASSWAGKTDTQYF; DNA: TGTGCCAGCAGTTGGGCGGGAAAGACAGATACGCAGTATTTT
J: TRBJ2-7; V: TRBV6-1; size: -; D: TRBD2; CDR3: CASSEVTSGGSYEQYF; DNA: TGTGCCAGCAGTGAAGTTACTAGCGGGGGTTCCTACGAGCAGTACTTC
J: TRBJ1-1; V: TRBV5-1; size: -; D: -; CDR3: CASSSEGLGTEAFF; DNA: TGCGCCAGCAGCTCGGAGGGTTTGGGCACTGAAGCTTTCTTT
J: TRBJ2-1; V: TRBV11-3; size: -; D: TRBD2; CDR3: CASSSLTSGRNNEQFF; DNA: TGTGCCAGCAGCTCGTTAACTAGCGGCAGAAACAATGAGCAGTTCTTC
J: TRBJ2-5; V: TRBV19; size: -; D: TRBD1; CDR3: CASSTPRQGAETQYF; DNA: TGTGCCAGTAGTACGCCGCGACAGGGTGCGGAGACCCAGTACTTC
J: TRBJ1-3; V: TRBV18; size: -; D: -; CDR3: CASSAQQGHSGNTIYF; DNA: TGTGCCAGCTCGGCACAACAGGGTCACTCTGGAAACACCATATATTTT
J: TRBJ2-5; V: TRBV21-1; size: once; D: -; CDR3: CARRRETQYF; DNA: TGTGCCAGGCGAAGAGAGACCCAGTACTTC
J: TRBJ2-3; V: TRBV7-8; size: few; D: -; CDR3: CASSLYQGPTDTQYF; DNA: TGTGCCAGCAGCTTATATCAGGGGCCCACAGATACGCAGTATTTT
J: TRBJ2-7; V: TRBV4-3; size: few; D: -; CDR3: CASSRDRDSEQYF; DNA: TGCGCCAGCAGCCGAGACAGGGACTCCGAGCAGTACTTC
J: TRBJ2-7; V: TRBV7-6; size: -; D: TRBD2; CDR3: CASSPSGGTTYEQYF; DNA: TGTGCCAGCAGCCCGAGCGGGGGGACGACCTACGAGCAGTACTTC
J: TRBJ2-7; V: TRBV5-1; size: -; D: -; CDR3: CASSLGGQDEQYF; DNA: TGCGCCAGCAGCTTGGGGGGGCAGGACGAGCAGTACTTC
J: TRBJ2-1; V: TRBV4-1; size: -; D: TRBD2; CDR3: CASSQGRAGGRGNEQFF; DNA: TGCGCCAGCAGCCAGGGTCGGGCGGGAGGTCGAGGCAATGAGCAGTTCTTC
J: TRBJ2-6; V: TRBV7-9; size: -; D: TRBD1; CDR3: CASSMIPGQGASGANVLTF; DNA: TGTGCCAGCTCCATGATACCGGGACAGGGGGCATCTGGGGCCAACGTCCTGACTTTC
J: TRBJ1-1; V: TRBV6-1; size: once; D: -; CDR3: CASIGQGWTEAFF; DNA: TGTGCCAGCATCGGGCAGGGCTGGACTGAAGCTTTCTTT
J: TRBJ2-7; V: TRBV6-1; size: -; D: -; CDR3: CASSSQASYEQYF; DNA: TGTGCCAGCAGCTCACAGGCTTCCTACGAGCAGTACTTC
J: TRBJ1-6; V: TRBV5-6; size: few; D: -; CDR3: CASSADSGSNSPLHF; DNA: TGTGCCAGCAGCGCGGACTCAGGGTCCAATTCACCCCTCCACTTT
J: TRBJ2-6; V: TRBV5-1; size: -; D: TRBD1; CDR3: CASSGTGAGANVLTF; DNA: TGCGCCAGCAGCGGGACAGGGGCTGGGGCCAACGTCCTGACTTTC
J: TRBJ1-3; V: TRBV2; size: -; D: -; CDR3: CASSAQGSGNTIYF; DNA: TGTGCCAGCAGTGCCCAGGGGTCTGGAAACACCATATATTTT
J: TRBJ2-2; V: TRBV30; size: -; D: -; CDR3: CAWAAGAAGELFF; DNA: TGTGCCTGGGCGGCGGGGGCGGCCGGGGAGCTGTTTTTT
J: TRBJ2-3; V: TRBV5-1; size: -; D: -; CDR3: CASSWIYTDTQYF; DNA: TGCGCCAGCAGCTGGATTTACACAGATACGCAGTATTTT
J: TRBJ2-2; V: TRBV7-2; size: -; D: -; CDR3: CASSSNLRELFF; DNA: TGTGCCAGCAGCTCAAATTTGCGGGAGCTGTTTTTT
J: TRBJ2-5; V: TRBV5-1; size: -; D: -; CDR3: CASSSGFETQYF; DNA: TGCGCCAGCAGCTCGGGTTTCGAGACCCAGTACTTC
J: TRBJ2-2; V: TRBV7-2; size: -; D: TRBD1; CDR3: CASSLPSRGMAGELFF; DNA: TGTGCCAGCAGCTTACCATCCAGGGGGATGGCCGGGGAGCTGTTTTTT
J: TRBJ2-4; V: TRBV30; size: -; D: TRBD2; CDR3: CAWSASGGGRNIQYF; DNA: TGTGCCTGGAGTGCCTCCGGCGGGGGTAGAAACATTCAGTACTTC
J: TRBJ2-3; V: TRBV25-1; size: once; D: -; CDR3: CASTWADTQYF; DNA: TGTGCCTCAACATGGGCAGATACGCAGTATTTT
J: TRBJ2-7; V: TRBV15; size: -; D: TRBD1; CDR3: CATGQIAFPEQYF; DNA: TGTGCCACGGGACAGATCGCCTTCCCCGAGCAGTACTTC
J: TRBJ2-7; V: TRBV2; size: -; D: -; CDR3: CASRDNSYEQYF; DNA: TGTGCCAGCAGGGACAACTCCTACGAGCAGTACTTC
J: TRBJ2-5; V: TRBV18; size: once; D: TRBD1; CDR3: CASSPPQGGETQYF; DNA: TGTGCCAGCTCACCCCCACAGGGGGGAGAGACCCAGTACTTC
J: TRBJ1-2; V: TRBV15; size: -; D: -; CDR3: CATSSRAANYGYTF; DNA: TGTGCCACCAGCAGTAGAGCAGCTAACTATGGCTACACCTTC
J: TRBJ1-6; V: TRBV4-3; size: few; D: TRBD1; CDR3: CASSQGDSANNSPLHF; DNA: TGCGCCAGCAGCCAAGGGGACAGCGCCAATAATTCACCCCTCCACTTT
J: TRBJ2-6; V: TRBV6-5; size: few; D: -; CDR3: CASSFKPSGANVLTF; DNA: TGTGCCAGCAGTTTCAAGCCCTCTGGGGCCAACGTCCTGACTTTC
J: TRBJ1-2; V: TRBV2; size: -; D: TRBD1; CDR3: CASGTGGGDGYTF; DNA: TGTGCCAGCGGGACAGGGGGAGGAGATGGCTACACCTTC
J: TRBJ1-1; V: TRBV2; size: -; D: TRBD1; CDR3: CASTPRQGWTEAFF; DNA: TGTGCCAGCACCCCTAGACAGGGGTGGACTGAAGCTTTCTTT
J: TRBJ2-3; V: TRBV6-1; size: -; D: -; CDR3: CASSEGLVGTDTQYF; DNA: TGTGCCAGCAGTGAAGGTCTAGTGGGGACAGATACGCAGTATTTT
J: TRBJ2-1; V: TRBV19; size: -; D: TRBD2; CDR3: CASSSGLGVLDEQFF; DNA: TGTGCCAGTAGTTCAGGACTAGGAGTTTTAGATGAGCAGTTCTTC
J: TRBJ1-2; V: TRBV11-2; size: -; D: TRBD1; CDR3: CASSGTGFYGYTF; DNA: TGTGCCAGCAGCGGGACAGGATTCTATGGCTACACCTTC